Below, 12 T cell receptor beta chains from the same sample are listed, as sequenced in a study of shared clonotypes between healthy human individuals. Repertoires were generated with immunoSEQ multiplex PCR, while TCRdb's copy carries only in-frame clones and drops some. The sample holds some 470,000 clones, over 60% seen once. The specimen sequenced was PBMCs. The receptors come from a woman in her thirties or forties in good health. Some clones in this sample may be carry-over from other donors' samples.

The chain links TRBV27 to TRBJ2-2, with D maybe TRBD1 (5 bases). Trimming took off 2 bases at V and 6 bases at J, with 19 bases between the two ends. This CDR3 is built from 17 residues. Germline V CDR1 and CDR2: MNHEY, SMNVEV (reference sequence). As DNA, the CDR3 is TGTGCCAGCAGTTTAGGGGTGGGCAGGGTAGGTTCCGGGGAGCTGTTTTTT. Encoded protein: CASSLGVGRVGSGELFF.

This clone was seen only a few times. The V call is TRBV2, the J call TRBJ2-2, with D possibly being TRBD2 (5 bases). Germline values: CDR1 SNHLY, CDR2 FYNNEI. This CDR3 region has 12 residues. Trimming took off 7 bases at V and 6 bases at J, with 9 bases between the two ends. CDR3 in DNA: TGTGCCAGCACCCTTAGCGCCGGGGAGCTGTTTTTT. This codes for CASTLSAGELFF.

A single count supports this clone. This chain joins TRBV5-1 and TRBJ2-4; possibly TRBD1 for D (6 bases). The V gene's germline CDR1 is SGHRS and CDR2 YFSETQ. Trimming stripped 0 bases from V and 7 bases from J, with 8 bases between. The CDR3 runs 13 residues. CDR3 residues: CASSLERGNIQYF. The CDR3 region has the DNA TGCGCCAGCAGCTTGGAGAGGGGGAACATTCAGTACTTC.

This clone has a handful of counts. The rearrangement uses TRBV6-1 and TRBJ2-3; TRBD1 matches at 10 bases. The CDR3 covers 15 residues. Per germline, CDR1 MNHNS and CDR2 SASEGT. V lost 5 bases to trimming and J lost 4 bases; unmatched junction nucleotides: 6. The CDR3 loop is CASSRQGAVADTQYF. The CDR3 nucleotides are TGTGCCAGCAGTCGACAGGGGGCAGTAGCAGATACGCAGTATTTT.

Regarding this clone: One end of the junction does not line up with germline, which may come from a read error. The gene calls are TRBV7-2 and TRBJ1-2; 8 positions agree with TRBD1. Germline CDR1 is SGHTA and CDR2 is FQGNSA. CDR3 length: 14 amino acids. The CDR3 nucleotides read TGTGCCAGCAGCCTAGCCATTCAGGGGGCGGACTACACCTTC. It specifies CASSLAIQGADYTF. Together with reference TRBV7-2 and TRBJ1-2, the CDR3 gives the full variable domain: GAGVSQSPSNKVTEKGKDVELRCDPISGHTALYWYRQSLGQGLEFLIYFQGNSAPDKSGLPSDRFSAERTGGSVSTLTIQRTQQEDSAVYLCASSLAIQGADYTFGSGTRLTVV.

The chain combines TRBV29-1 with TRBJ2-5, with D tentatively TRBD2 (6 bases). Trimming pared 5 bases from V and 5 bases from J, leaving 12 bases between. CDR3 length: 12 residues. In germline, CDR1 is SQVTM, CDR2 ANQGSEA. The DNA of the CDR3 is TGCAGCGTTCGACTAGTAGGGGAGACCCAGTACTTC. As protein: CSVRLVGETQYF.

Comment on this clone: A much larger clone lies a single base off, so this may be a read error. This rearrangement joins TRBV19 to TRBJ1-2; 7 bases match TRBD1. This CDR3 comprises 15 residues. Germline lookup yields CDR1 LNHDA and CDR2 SQIVND (reference sequence). This CDR3 reads CASSSWDSPGDGYIF. DNA of the CDR3: TGTGCCAGTAGTTCCTGGGACAGCCCGGGGGATGGCTACATCTTC.

A remark on this clone: A far bigger clonotype differs at one base, so this is likely a read error. The chain links TRBV30 to TRBJ1-4; the D gene is possibly TRBD1 (5 bases). The CDR3 has 15 residues. Per germline, CDR1 GTSNPN and CDR2 SVGIG (reference sequence). The chain's CDR3 is CAWSVLRARGEKLLF. Written as DNA, the CDR3 is TGTGCCTGGAGTGTACTCAGGGCGAGGGGCGAAAAACTGCTTTTT.

Many counts were recorded for this clone. V gene TRBV2 combines with J gene TRBJ1-2; no firm D call. CDR1 is SNHLY and CDR2 is FYNNEI in the germline V gene. Trimming removed 8 bases at V and 4 bases at J, with 8 bases between. The CDR3 contains 11 residues. The CDR3 DNA follows: TGTGCCAGCGGGCAAGCCTATGGCTACACCTTC. Translated, it gives CASGQAYGYTF.

V gene TRBV11-1 combines with J gene TRBJ2-7; a possible D gene is TRBD2 (5 bases). Deletions cut 5 bases from V and 6 bases from J, with 17 bases between. The length of the CDR3 is 14 residues. The V gene's germline CDR1 is SGHAT and CDR2 FQDESV (reference sequence). The CDR3 DNA reads as TGTGCCAGCAGCCGCCTACTAGTCGGTCGCGAGCAGTACTTC. Encoded protein: CASSRLLVGREQYF. The variable domain in full, completed from reference TRBV11-1 and TRBJ2-7, reads EAEVAQSPRYKITEKSQAVAFWCDPISGHATLYWYRQILGQGPELLVQFQDESVVDDSQLPKDRFSAERLKGVDSTLKIQPAELGDSAMYLCASSRLLVGREQYFGPGTRLTVT.

The chain uses TRBV2 and TRBJ1-4; unclear D gene. Per the germline V gene, CDR1 is SNHLY and CDR2 is FYNNEI. Trimming shortened V by 8 bases and J by 1 base, and 8 bases separated the two germline ends. This CDR3 comprises 13 residues. CDR3 amino acids: CASDIGTNEKLFF. In DNA form, the CDR3 reads TGTGCCAGCGATATAGGAACTAATGAAAAACTGTTTTTT.

The chain carries TRBV28 and TRBJ2-5, with D possibly being TRBD1 or TRBD2 (5 bases each). This CDR3 is 13 amino acids long. V shed 5 bases and J shed 7 bases, with 14 bases lying between them. Germline assignment: CDR1 MDHEN and CDR2 SYDVKM. CDR3 sequence: CASSPHLGGTQYF. In nucleotides, the CDR3 is TGTGCCAGCAGTCCCCATCTTGGGGGGACCCAGTACTTC.